This T cell receptor (beta chain) was documented in a study of shared clonotypes between healthy human individuals. Points from the study as a whole: Sorted-subset sequencing, rarefaction showed, was incomplete despite large depth.

The study ran the assay at deep level. Genomic DNA belonging to each subset was distributed in equal measure over several immunoSEQ plates. The protocol was immunoSEQ multiplex PCR, while the TCRdb copy is restricted to in-frame clones and leaves out a portion. In the table there are almost 750,000 clones, 72% of which are singletons. V was shortened by 3 bases and J by 4 bases, with 14 bases between the two germline ends. This CDR3 contains 15 residues. CDR1 is SGHRS, CDR2 YFSETQ, per germline. Concerning this clone itself: Its antigen is unidentified. Different DNA sequences within this sample yield the same CDR3.

The specimen was memory CD4+ T cells sorted from blood. The subset was: CD45RA-negative fraction. V and J are TRBV5-1 and TRBJ2-1; no firm D call. This clonotype originated in a woman aged 25-40 years in good health. The CDR3 here is CASSSDSIGYNEQFF. As DNA, the CDR3 is TGCGCCAGCAGCTCAGACTCTATAGGTTACAATGAGCAGTTCTTC.